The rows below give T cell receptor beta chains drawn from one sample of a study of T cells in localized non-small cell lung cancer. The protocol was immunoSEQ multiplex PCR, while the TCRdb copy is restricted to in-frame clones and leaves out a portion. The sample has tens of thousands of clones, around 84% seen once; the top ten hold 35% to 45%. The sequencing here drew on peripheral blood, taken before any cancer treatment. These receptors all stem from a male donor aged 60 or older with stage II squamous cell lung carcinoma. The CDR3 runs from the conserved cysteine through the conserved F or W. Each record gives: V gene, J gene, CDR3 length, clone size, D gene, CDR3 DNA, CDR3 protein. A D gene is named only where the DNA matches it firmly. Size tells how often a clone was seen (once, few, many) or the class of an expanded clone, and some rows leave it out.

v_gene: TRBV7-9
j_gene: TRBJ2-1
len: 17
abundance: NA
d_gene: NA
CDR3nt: TGTGCCAGCAGCTTTCCCTTAACTAGCCAGACTTACAATGAGCAGTTCTTC
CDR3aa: CASSFPLTSQTYNEQFF

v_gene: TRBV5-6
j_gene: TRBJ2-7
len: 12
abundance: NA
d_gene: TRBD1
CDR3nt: TGTGCCAGCAGCGACAGGGACTACGAGCAGTACTTC
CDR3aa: CASSDRDYEQYF

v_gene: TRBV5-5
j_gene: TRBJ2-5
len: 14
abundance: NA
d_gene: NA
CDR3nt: TGTGCCAGCAGCTTTTCAGGGTATCAAGAGACCCAGTACTTC
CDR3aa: CASSFSGYQETQYF

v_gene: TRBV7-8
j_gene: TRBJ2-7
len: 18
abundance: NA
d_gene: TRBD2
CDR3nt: TGTGCCAGCAGCTTAAGGCAGGGAGGGGGGCGGGAGGCGAGGGAGCAGTACTTC
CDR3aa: CASSLRQGGGREAREQYF

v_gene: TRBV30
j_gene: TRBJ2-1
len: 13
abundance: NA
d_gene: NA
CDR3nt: TGTGCCTGGAGTGTACGCTCCTACAATGAGCAGTTCTTC
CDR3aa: CAWSVRSYNEQFF

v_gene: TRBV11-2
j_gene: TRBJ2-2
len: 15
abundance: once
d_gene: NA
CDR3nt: TGTGCCAGCAGCTTAGGCGCGACGAACACCGGGGAGCTGTTTTTT
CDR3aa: CASSLGATNTGELFF

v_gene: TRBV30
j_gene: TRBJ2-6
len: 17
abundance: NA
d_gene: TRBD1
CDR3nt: TGTGCCTGGAGGCGCGGGACAGGGCATGAAGGGGCCAACGTCCTGACTTTC
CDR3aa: CAWRRGTGHEGANVLTF

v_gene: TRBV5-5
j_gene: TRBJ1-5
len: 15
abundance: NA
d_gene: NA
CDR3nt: TGTGCCAGCAGCCCCTCCGCCTCTTTTCGTCAGCCCCAGCATTTT
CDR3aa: CASSPSASFRQPQHF

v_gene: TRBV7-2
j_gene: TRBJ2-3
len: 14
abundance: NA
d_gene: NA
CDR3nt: TGTGCCAGCAGCTTAAACGGGGGAACAGATACGCAGTATTTT
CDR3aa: CASSLNGGTDTQYF

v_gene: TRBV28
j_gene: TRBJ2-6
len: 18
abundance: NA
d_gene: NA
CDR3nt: TGTGCCAGCAGTTGGTCCGGCGGGATACTCCCTGGGGCCAACGTCCTGACTTTC
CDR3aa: CASSWSGGILPGANVLTF

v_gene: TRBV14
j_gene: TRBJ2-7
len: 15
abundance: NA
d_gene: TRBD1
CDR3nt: TGTGCCAGCAGCCGAACCGGGACAGGGGGCTACGAGCAGTACTTC
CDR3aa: CASSRTGTGGYEQYF

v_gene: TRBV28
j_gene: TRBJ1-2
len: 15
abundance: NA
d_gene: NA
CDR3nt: TGTGCCACCTCCCCACCGCAACGGTTGCTGTGGGGCTACACCTTC
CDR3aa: CATSPPQRLLWGYTF

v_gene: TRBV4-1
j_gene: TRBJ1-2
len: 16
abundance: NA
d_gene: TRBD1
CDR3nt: TGCGCCAGCAGCCAAATCGGGACAGGGAGTTTCTATGGCTACACCTTC
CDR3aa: CASSQIGTGSFYGYTF

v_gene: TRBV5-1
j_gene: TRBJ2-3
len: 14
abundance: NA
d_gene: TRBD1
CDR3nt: TGCGCCAGCAGTCGGGACAGACTTACAGATACGCAGTATTTT
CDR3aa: CASSRDRLTDTQYF

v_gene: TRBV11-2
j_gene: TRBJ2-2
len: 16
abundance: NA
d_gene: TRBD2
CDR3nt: TGTGCCAGCAGCTTAAGCGGGATGTTGAACACCGGGGAGCTGTTTTTT
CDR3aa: CASSLSGMLNTGELFF

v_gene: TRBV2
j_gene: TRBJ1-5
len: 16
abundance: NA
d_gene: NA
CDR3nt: TGTGCCAGCAGTGAAAGTATGGGCGGGGGCAATCAGCCCCAGCATTTT
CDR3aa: CASSESMGGGNQPQHF

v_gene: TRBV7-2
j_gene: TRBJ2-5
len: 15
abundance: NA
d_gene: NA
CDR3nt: TGTGCCAGCAGCTTAGCGGGGCTCCCTCAAGAGACCCAGTACTTC
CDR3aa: CASSLAGLPQETQYF

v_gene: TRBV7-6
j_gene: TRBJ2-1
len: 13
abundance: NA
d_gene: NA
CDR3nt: TGTGCCAGCAGCTTTACAGGTCCCAATGAGCAGTTCTTC
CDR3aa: CASSFTGPNEQFF

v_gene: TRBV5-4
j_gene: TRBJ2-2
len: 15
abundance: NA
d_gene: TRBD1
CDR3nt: TGTGCCAGCAGCTCGGCCGACAGGGCCACCGGGGAGCTGTTTTTT
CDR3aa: CASSSADRATGELFF

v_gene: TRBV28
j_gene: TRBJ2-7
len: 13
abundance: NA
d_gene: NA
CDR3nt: TGTGCCAGCCATAGTTACGGCAACTACGAGCAGTACTTC
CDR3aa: CASHSYGNYEQYF

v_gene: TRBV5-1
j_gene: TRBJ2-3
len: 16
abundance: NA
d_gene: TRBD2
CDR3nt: TGCGCCAGCAGCTTGGGAGTAGCGGGAGGGCCAGATACGCAGTATTTT
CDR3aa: CASSLGVAGGPDTQYF

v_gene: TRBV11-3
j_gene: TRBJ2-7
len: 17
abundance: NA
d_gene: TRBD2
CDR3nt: TGTGCCAGCAGCTTATCCGGGACTAGCGGGAGTCCCTACGAGCAGTACTTC
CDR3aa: CASSLSGTSGSPYEQYF

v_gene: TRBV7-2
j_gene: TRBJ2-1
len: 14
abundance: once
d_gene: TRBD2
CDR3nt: TGTGCCAGCCTCCGGGGGGGTCGAGTTAATGAGCAGTTCTTC
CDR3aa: CASLRGGRVNEQFF

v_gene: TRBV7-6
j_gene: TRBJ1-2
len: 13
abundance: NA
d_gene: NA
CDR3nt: TGTGCCAGCAGCTTAGGCGGAACGTCCGGCTACACCTTC
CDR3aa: CASSLGGTSGYTF

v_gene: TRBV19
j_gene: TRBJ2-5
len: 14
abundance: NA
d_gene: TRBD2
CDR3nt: TGTGCCAGTAGAAGTAGCGGGGCCCAAGAGACCCAGTACTTC
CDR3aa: CASRSSGAQETQYF

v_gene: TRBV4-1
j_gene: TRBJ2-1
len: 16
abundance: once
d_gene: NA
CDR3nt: TGCGCCAGCAGCCAAGGCTTCTTCTCCGTTTACAATGAGCAGTTCTTC
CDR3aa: CASSQGFFSVYNEQFF

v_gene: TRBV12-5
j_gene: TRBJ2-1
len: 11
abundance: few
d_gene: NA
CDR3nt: TGTGCTAGTGCCCCAAACAATGAGCAGTTCTTC
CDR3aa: CASAPNNEQFF

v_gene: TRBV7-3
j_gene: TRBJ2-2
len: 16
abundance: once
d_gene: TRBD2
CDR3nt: TGTGCCAGCAGCTCCAGCGGGAACGCTCGAACCGGGGAGCTGTTTTTT
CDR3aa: CASSSSGNARTGELFF

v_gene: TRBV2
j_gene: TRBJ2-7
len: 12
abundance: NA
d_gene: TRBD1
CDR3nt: TGTGCCAGCCGGGACAGGGCCTACGAGCAGTACTTC
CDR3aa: CASRDRAYEQYF

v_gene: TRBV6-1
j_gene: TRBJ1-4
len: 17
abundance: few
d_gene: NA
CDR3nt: TGTGCCAGCAGTGAATATAAGAGGGAGGGAACTAATGAAAAACTGTTTTTT
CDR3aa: CASSEYKREGTNEKLFF

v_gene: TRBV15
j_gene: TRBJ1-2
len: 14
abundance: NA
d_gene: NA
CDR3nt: TGTGCCACCAGCAGAGATAACTCAGGGTATGGCTACACCTTC
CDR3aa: CATSRDNSGYGYTF

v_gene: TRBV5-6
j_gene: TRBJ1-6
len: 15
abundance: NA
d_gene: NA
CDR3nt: TGTGCCAGCAGGTCAGCCGCTTCGGGAAATTCACCCCTCCACTTT
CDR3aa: CASRSAASGNSPLHF

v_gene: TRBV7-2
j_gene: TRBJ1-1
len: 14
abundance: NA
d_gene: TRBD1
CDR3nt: TGTGCCAGCAGGGTGACAGGGGGCAGAACTGAAGCTTTCTTT
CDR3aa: CASRVTGGRTEAFF

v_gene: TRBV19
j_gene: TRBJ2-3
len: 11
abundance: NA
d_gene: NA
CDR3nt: TGTGCCAGTAGTAGCAGGGATACGCAGTATTTT
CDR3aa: CASSSRDTQYF

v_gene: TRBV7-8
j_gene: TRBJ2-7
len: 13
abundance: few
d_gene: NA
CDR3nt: TGTGCCAGCAGCCCAACTTCCCCCCCAGAAAAATACTTC
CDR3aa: CASSPTSPPEKYF

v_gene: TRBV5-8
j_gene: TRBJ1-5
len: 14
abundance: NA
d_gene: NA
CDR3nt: TGTGCCAGCAGCCAAGATCCAAGTGATCAGCCCCAGCATTTT
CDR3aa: CASSQDPSDQPQHF

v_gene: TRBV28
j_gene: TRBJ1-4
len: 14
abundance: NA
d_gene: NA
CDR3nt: TGTGCCAGCAGTTTAAGCGGGGGGGATGAAAAACTGTTTTTT
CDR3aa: CASSLSGGDEKLFF

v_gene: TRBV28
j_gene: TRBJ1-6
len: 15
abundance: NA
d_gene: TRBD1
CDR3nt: TGTGCCAGCAGTCCAGGGGGCCAGAATAATTCACCCCTCCACTTT
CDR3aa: CASSPGGQNNSPLHF

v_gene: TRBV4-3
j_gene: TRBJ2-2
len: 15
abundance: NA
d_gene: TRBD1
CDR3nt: TGCGCCAGCAGACCAAATACAGGGGGCACCGGGGAGCTGTTTTTT
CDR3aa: CASRPNTGGTGELFF

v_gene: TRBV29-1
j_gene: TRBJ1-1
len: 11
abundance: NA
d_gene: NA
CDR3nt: TGCAGCGTTGTAAGGGCAGCTGAAGCTTTCTTT
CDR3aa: CSVVRAAEAFF

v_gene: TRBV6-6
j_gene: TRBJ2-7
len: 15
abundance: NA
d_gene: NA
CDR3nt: TGTGCCAGCAGCCTCCAGGGAGGGGGCTCAGGGGAGCAGTACTTC
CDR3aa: CASSLQGGGSGEQYF

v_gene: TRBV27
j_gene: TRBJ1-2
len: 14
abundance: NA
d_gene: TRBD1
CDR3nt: TGTGCCAGCAGTAGGACAGGGGCGAAAAAGGGCTACACCTTC
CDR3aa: CASSRTGAKKGYTF

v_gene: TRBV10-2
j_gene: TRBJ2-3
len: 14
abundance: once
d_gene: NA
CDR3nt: TGCGCCAGCAGTTGGGGCGGGCACACAGATACGCAGTATTTT
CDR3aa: CASSWGGHTDTQYF

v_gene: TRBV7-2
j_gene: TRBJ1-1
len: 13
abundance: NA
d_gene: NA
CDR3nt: TGTGCCGCTGGGAGCAGCCCGAACACTGAAGCTTTCTTT
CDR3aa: CAAGSSPNTEAFF

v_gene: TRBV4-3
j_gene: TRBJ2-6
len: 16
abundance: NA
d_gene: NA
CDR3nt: TGCGCCAGCAGCCAAGTTGCCCTCATAGGGGCCAACGTCCTGACTTTC
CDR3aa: CASSQVALIGANVLTF

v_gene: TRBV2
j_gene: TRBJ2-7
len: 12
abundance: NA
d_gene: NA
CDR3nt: TGTGCCAGCCAACTGGACAGACGCGAGCAGTACTTC
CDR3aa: CASQLDRREQYF

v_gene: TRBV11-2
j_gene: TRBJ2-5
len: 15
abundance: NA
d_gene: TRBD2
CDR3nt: TGTGCCAGCAGCTACCTCACTAGCGGGGAGTGGACCCAGTACTTC
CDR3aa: CASSYLTSGEWTQYF

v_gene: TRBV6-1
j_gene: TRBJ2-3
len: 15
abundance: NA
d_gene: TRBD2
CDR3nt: TGTGCCAGCAGTGAGGTAGCGGGGGGGCCAGATACGCAGTATTTT
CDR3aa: CASSEVAGGPDTQYF

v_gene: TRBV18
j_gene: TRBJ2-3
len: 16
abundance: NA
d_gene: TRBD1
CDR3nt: TGTGCCAGCTCACCCTTAAGGACAGGTTCAACAGATACGCAGTATTTT
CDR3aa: CASSPLRTGSTDTQYF

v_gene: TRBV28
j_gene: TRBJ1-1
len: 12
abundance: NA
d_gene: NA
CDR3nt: TGTGCCAGCAGAGAGCAGGGGACTGAAGCTTTCTTT
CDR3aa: CASREQGTEAFF